This entry is about one T cell receptor (beta chain). The PCR ran on 60 Vbeta and 13 Jbeta primers. Original processing notes: An analysis that came later counted 80 million or so unique TCR beta chains, 10 million to 12 million shared. Profiling relied on immunoSEQ multiplex PCR, and the TCRdb table lists in-frame clones only, not all of them. V, J and clone size were drawn from that table, and D and trimming were deduced from the DNA. The sample has 140,000 to 150,000 clones, approximately 82% seen once; the top ten hold 9% to 10%. This sample is drawn from a study of cytomegalovirus exposure and HLA in healthy donors. Trimming removed 2 bases at V and 7 bases at J, with 11 bases between. This CDR3 is 13 amino acids long. Germline V gives CDR1 LNHDA, CDR2 SQIVND (reference sequence).

The sequenced sample consisted of PBMCs. The origin of this receptor is a woman aged 55-75 years in good health and CMV-seropositive. The chain couples TRBV19 to TRBJ1-2, with unresolved D. CDR3 sequence: CASSIPTSGGYTF. CDR3 coding DNA: TGTGCCAGTAGTATACCCACAAGTGGTGGCTACACCTTC.